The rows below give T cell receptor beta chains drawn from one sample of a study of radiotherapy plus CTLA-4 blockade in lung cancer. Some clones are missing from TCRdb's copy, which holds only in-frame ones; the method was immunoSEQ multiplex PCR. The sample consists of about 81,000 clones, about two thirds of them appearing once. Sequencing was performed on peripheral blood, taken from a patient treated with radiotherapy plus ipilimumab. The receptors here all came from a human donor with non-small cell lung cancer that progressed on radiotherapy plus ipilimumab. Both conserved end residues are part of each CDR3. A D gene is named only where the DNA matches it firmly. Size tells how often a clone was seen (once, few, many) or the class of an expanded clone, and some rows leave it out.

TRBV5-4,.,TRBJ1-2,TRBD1,TGTGCCAGCAGCTTGGGCGCCGAGACAGGGAAAGGTGGCTACACCTTC,CASSLGAETGKGGYTF
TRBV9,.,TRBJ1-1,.,TGTGCCAGCAGCGTAGATCAGACAAGAGAAGCTTTCTTT,CASSVDQTREAFF
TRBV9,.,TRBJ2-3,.,TGTGCCAGCAGCCATCCCCTCAGGGATTCGAAAGATACGCAGTATTTT,CASSHPLRDSKDTQYF
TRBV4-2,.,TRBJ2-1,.,TGTGCCAGCAGCCAAGAGCCCCTAGGGGGGTGGAATGAGCAGTTCTTC,CASSQEPLGGWNEQFF
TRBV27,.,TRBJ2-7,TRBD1,TGTGCCACTGGACAGGGTAACGAGCAGTACTTC,CATGQGNEQYF
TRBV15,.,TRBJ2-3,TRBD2,TGTGCCACCAAAGCTAGCGGTAGCACAGATACGCAGTATTTT,CATKASGSTDTQYF
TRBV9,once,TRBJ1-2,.,TGTGCCAGCAGCGTAGCGGGCAATCAGGATTATGGCTACACCTTC,CASSVAGNQDYGYTF
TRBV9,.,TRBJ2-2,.,TGTGCCAGCAGCGTTTGGGACCAAAACACCGGGGAGCTGTTTTTT,CASSVWDQNTGELFF
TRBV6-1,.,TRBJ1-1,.,TGTGCCAGCAGTGAAGCCGGGGTGAACACTGAAGCTTTCTTT,CASSEAGVNTEAFF
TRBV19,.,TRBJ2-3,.,TGTGCCAGTAGTATGGTGCCTAGTTGGACAGATACGCAGTATTTT,CASSMVPSWTDTQYF
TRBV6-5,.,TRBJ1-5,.,TGTGCCAGCAGACAGGGAGGCAATCAGCCCCAGCATTTT,CASRQGGNQPQHF
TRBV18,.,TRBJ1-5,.,TGTGCCACCACGGGTGGTAGCAATCAGCCCCAGCATTTT,CATTGGSNQPQHF
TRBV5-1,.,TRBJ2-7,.,TGCGCCAGCAGCTTGGGACAGGCATACAACGAGCAGTACTTC,CASSLGQAYNEQYF
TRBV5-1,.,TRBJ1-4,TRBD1,TGCGCCAGCAGGGGGACAGGGGACAGTGGTGAAAAACTGTTTTTT,CASRGTGDSGEKLFF
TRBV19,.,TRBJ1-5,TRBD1,TGTGCCAGTAGTGTATCTACAGGGGTCGTCAATCAGCCCCAGCATTTT,CASSVSTGVVNQPQHF
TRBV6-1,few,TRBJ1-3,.,TGTGCCAGCAGTGAAGGAAGCTACTCTGGAAACACCATATATTTT,CASSEGSYSGNTIYF
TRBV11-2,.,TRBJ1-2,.,TGTGCCAGCAGCTTAGAGAGGGCTAGTGGCTACACCTTC,CASSLERASGYTF
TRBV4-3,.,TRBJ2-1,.,TGCGCCAGCAGCCAAGATGGGGTGCTGAGCTCCTACAATGAGCAGTTCTTC,CASSQDGVLSSYNEQFF
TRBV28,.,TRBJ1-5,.,TGTGCCAGCAGTTTACCAGGGGCAAATCAGCCCCAGCATTTT,CASSLPGANQPQHF
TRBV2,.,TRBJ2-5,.,TGTGCCAGCAGACCCGAGGACACTTGGACCCAGTACTTC,CASRPEDTWTQYF
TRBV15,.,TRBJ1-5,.,TGTGCCACCAGCGACACCTTGGGGCAAATGGGCAATCAGCCCCAGCATTTT,CATSDTLGQMGNQPQHF
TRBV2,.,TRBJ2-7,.,TGTGCCAGCAGTGAAACAGGGATGACGACCTACGAGCAGTACTTC,CASSETGMTTYEQYF
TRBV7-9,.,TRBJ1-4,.,TGTGCCAGCAGCTTAGCGCGAGGCACCCCCAATGAAAAACTGTTTTTT,CASSLARGTPNEKLFF
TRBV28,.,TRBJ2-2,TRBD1,TGTGCCAGCAGTTTAAGAGGGGGCCCGGCGGTAGGCACCGGGGAGCTGTTTTTT,CASSLRGGPAVGTGELFF
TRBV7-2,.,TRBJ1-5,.,TGTGCCAGCAGCCCGGGGGGGGTTGGAAATCAGCCCCAGCATTTT,CASSPGGVGNQPQHF
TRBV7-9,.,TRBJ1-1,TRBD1,TGTGCCAGCAGCGGTTCAGGGGGACCGAACACTGAAGCTTTCTTT,CASSGSGGPNTEAFF
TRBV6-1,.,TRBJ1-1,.,TGTGCCAGCAGTGAGTCTGGAGGGTACACTGAAGCTTTCTTT,CASSESGGYTEAFF
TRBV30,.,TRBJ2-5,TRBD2,TGTGCCTGGAGTGCCCTAGCGGTGCAAGAGACCCAGTACTTC,CAWSALAVQETQYF
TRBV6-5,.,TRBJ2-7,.,TGTGCCAGCAGTTCCAGTGGCGAGCAGTACTTC,CASSSSGEQYF
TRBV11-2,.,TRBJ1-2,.,TGTGCCAGCAGCTTAGATCCAGGGGTGGGCTACACCTTC,CASSLDPGVGYTF
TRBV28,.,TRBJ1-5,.,TGTGCCAGCAGTTACCCGGCGGGCAATCAGCCCCAGCATTTT,CASSYPAGNQPQHF
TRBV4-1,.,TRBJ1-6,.,TGCGCCAGCAGTAAAGATACGTCGACCCCACCCCTCCACTTT,CASSKDTSTPPLHF
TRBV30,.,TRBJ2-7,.,TGTGCCTGGACCCGGGACTTAGCCTCCTACGAGCAGTACTTC,CAWTRDLASYEQYF
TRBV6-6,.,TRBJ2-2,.,TGTGCCAGCAGTTACGGGCTAACGAACACCGGGGAGCTGTTTTTT,CASSYGLTNTGELFF
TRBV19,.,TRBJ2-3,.,TGTGCCAGTAGTATCGGGATAACTAGCACAGATACGCAGTATTTT,CASSIGITSTDTQYF
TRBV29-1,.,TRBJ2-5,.,TGCAGCGCTCGACTAGGAGTATCTCAAGAGACCCAGTACTTC,CSARLGVSQETQYF
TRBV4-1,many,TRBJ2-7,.,TGCGCCAGCAGCCAGGGGAACGGAGTAAGCTCCTACGAGCAGTACTTC,CASSQGNGVSSYEQYF
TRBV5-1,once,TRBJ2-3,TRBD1,TGCGCCAGCAGCAACCAACAGGGGGACACAGATACGCAGTATTTT,CASSNQQGDTDTQYF
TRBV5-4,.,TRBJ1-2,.,TGTGCCAGCACCTCGATGACAGAGCTCTATGGCTACACCTTC,CASTSMTELYGYTF